Listed here are 14 T cell receptor beta chains from one sample, sequenced in a study of blood T cell repertoires in COVID-19. TCRdb's copy holds only in-frame clones and misses some; the assay was immunoSEQ multiplex PCR. This table holds roughly 59,000 clones, 70% to 80% found once. Sequences were obtained from peripheral blood. These receptors were collected from a human donor in a cohort sampled during active COVID-19.

This clone was observed a handful of times. DNA of the CDR3: TGTGCCAGCAGCGCTAGCGGAGATAGCACAGATACGCAGTATTTT. The encoded protein is CASSASGDSTDTQYF. The V call is TRBV9, the J call TRBJ2-3; 7 nucleotides agree with TRBD2. The V segment lost 3 bases and the J segment 0 bases; nucleotides outside the gene matches: 4. The germline V gene has CDR1 SGDLS and CDR2 YYNGEE. This CDR3 has 15 residues.

To note about this clone: This specimen includes other DNA sequences encoding the same CDR3. The chain combines TRBV20-1 with TRBJ2-3; D gene ambiguous. The length of the CDR3 is 11 residues. Trimming took off 6 bases at V and 2 bases at J, with 6 bases between the two ends. In germline, CDR1 is DFQATT, CDR2 SNEGSKA (reference sequence). The DNA of the CDR3 is TGCAGTGCCCAGATCACAGATACGCAGTATTTT. Translation: CSAQITDTQYF.

The genes are TRBV5-1 and TRBJ2-3, with D maybe TRBD2 (5 bases). Trimming left V 4 bases short and J 0 bases short, with 6 bases between. The germline gives CDR1 SGHRS, CDR2 YFSETQ. CDR3 length: 13 amino acids. CDR3: CASSPGSTDTQYF. In DNA form, the CDR3 reads TGCGCCAGCAGCCCGGGGAGCACAGATACGCAGTATTTT.

This rearrangement joins TRBV15 to TRBJ1-5; D is unclear. The V gene's germline CDR1 is LNHNV and CDR2 YYDKDF (reference sequence). The CDR3 is made up of 14 amino acids. The V and J ends lost 5 bases and 3 bases respectively, with 11 bases between them. CDR3 sequence reads: CATSPMGPNQPQHF. Here the CDR3 DNA reads TGTGCCACCAGCCCAATGGGCCCCAATCAGCCCCAGCATTTT.

The genes are TRBV3-1 (or the pseudogene TRBV3-2) and TRBJ1-5; the D gene is possibly TRBD1 (5 bases). CDR1 and CDR2 from the germline V gene are LGHDT and YNNKEL (reference sequence). The CDR3 covers 17 residues. V dropped 0 bases and J dropped 0 bases, with 12 bases sitting between them. The CDR3 is CASSQEFGATSNQPQHF. CDR3 bases: TGTGCCAGCAGCCAAGAGTTTGGGGCGACTAGCAATCAGCCCCAGCATTTT.

The CDR3 loop reads CASSYSDRDRGSKLFF. CDR3 DNA: TGTGCCAGCAGTTACTCGGACCGGGACAGGGGGAGTAAACTGTTTTTT. This chain connects TRBV6-6 to TRBJ1-4, with 11 nucleotides matching TRBD1. V lost 0 bases and J lost 11; bases outside the gene matches: 8. Germline assignment: CDR1 MNHNY and CDR2 SVGAGI (reference sequence). This CDR3 comprises 16 residues.

The chain combines TRBV5-4 with TRBJ2-7; 7 nucleotides line up with TRBD1. With V trimmed by 3 bases and J by 3 bases, 9 bases remained unmatched. The CDR3 spans 15 residues. Germline-derived CDR1 and CDR2 are SGHNT and YYREEE (reference sequence). CDR3 sequence reads: CASSSPTTGIYEQYF. CDR3 nucleotide sequence: TGTGCCAGCAGCTCCCCCACGACAGGGATCTACGAGCAGTACTTC.

The chain recombines TRBV27 with TRBJ2-1; D might be TRBD1 (6 bases). The V end was cut by 6 bases, the J end by 0 bases, with 18 bases between. Germline values: CDR1 MNHEY, CDR2 SMNVEV (reference sequence). The CDR3 has 17 amino acids. The CDR3 coding sequence is TGTGCCAGCAGCTACAGGACGGGGACAAGCTCCTACAATGAGCAGTTCTTC. It yields the protein CASSYRTGTSSYNEQFF.

The V gene is TRBV30, the J gene TRBJ2-3; D perhaps matches TRBD2 (6 bases). The CDR3 covers 13 residues. V was cut by 4 bases and J by 2 bases, with 10 bases left in between. Looked up from germline, CDR1 is GTSNPN and CDR2 is SVGIG (reference sequence). CDR3 region: CAWMPGLTDTQYF. The CDR3 coding sequence is TGTGCCTGGATGCCGGGACTCACAGATACGCAGTATTTT.

The chain combines TRBV18 with TRBJ2-7, with a tentative D call TRBD1 (5 bases). The CDR3 totals 15 residues. The V end was cut by 5 bases, the J end by 3 bases, with 17 bases between. CDR1 is KGHSH and CDR2 is LQKENI in the germline V gene. Here the CDR3 DNA reads TGTGCCAGCTCAAAGGACACAGGTTCCCGCTACGAGCAGTACTTC. Residues: CASSKDTGSRYEQYF.

J is TRBJ2-5 and V is TRBV19; 8 nucleotides agree with TRBD1. The CDR3 sequence is 16 residues long. V was pared by 5 bases and J by 1 base, with 9 bases of the junction left unmatched. Per germline, CDR1 LNHDA and CDR2 SQIVND (reference sequence). The CDR3 DNA follows: TGTGCCAGTAGTCCAAGGACAGGGTCAATCCAAGAGACCCAGTACTTC. Its protein is CASSPRTGSIQETQYF. The full variable domain, with the rest looked up from reference TRBV19 and TRBJ2-5, is DGGITQSPKYLFRKEGQNVTLSCEQNLNHDAMYWYRQDPGQGLRLIYYSQIVNDFQKGDIAEGYSVSREKKESFPLTVTSAQKNPTAFYLCASSPRTGSIQETQYFGPGTRLLVL.

The V call is TRBV7-6, the J call TRBJ1-3; no definite D call. Germline CDR1 is SGHVS and CDR2 is FNYEAQ. V gave up 6 bases and J gave up 3 bases, with 12 bases separating them. The CDR3 length is 14 residues. CDR3 DNA: TGTGCCAGCAGGGCGAGGGCGGATGGAAACACCATATATTTT. Its protein product is CASRARADGNTIYF.

V gene TRBV18 combines with J gene TRBJ2-7; TRBD1 matches 7 bases. The germline CDR1 and CDR2 sequences are KGHSH and LQKENI. The V and J ends lost 6 bases and 2 bases, in that order; junction bases with no gene match: 7. The CDR3 contains 14 residues. CDR3 sequence (DNA): TGTGCCAGCTCCGCGGACAGGCCCCCCTACGAGCAGTACTTC. As protein: CASSADRPPYEQYF.

This clone has just a few counts. V and J are TRBV14 and TRBJ2-7; D not resolved. Germline-derived CDR1 and CDR2 are SGHDN and FVKESK. This CDR3 has 13 residues. V was pared by 5 bases and J by 3 bases, with 11 bases between. CDR3 loop: CASSFGYSYEQYF. DNA for the CDR3: TGTGCCAGCAGCTTCGGTTACAGCTACGAGCAGTACTTC.